Below, 24 T cell receptor beta chains from the same sample are listed, as sequenced in a study of blood T cell repertoires in COVID-19. Measured with immunoSEQ multiplex PCR; TCRdb has only the in-frame clones, and not every one. The sample holds over 130,000 clones; about 90% are singletons and the top ten take roughly 10%. Sequencing input: peripheral blood. Receptors originate from a man aged 55 to 70 with active or convalescent COVID-19.

The rearrangement links TRBV7-2 to TRBJ2-5, with 11 bases lining up with TRBD1. The CDR3 has 14 residues. V was clipped by 4 bases and J by 6 bases; unmatched bases: 4. Germline values: CDR1 SGHTA, CDR2 FQGNSA. The CDR3 DNA sequence: TGTGCCAGCAGCTCGGACAGGGGGCAGAAGACCCAGTACTTC. As protein: CASSSDRGQKTQYF.

This chain links TRBV6-1 with TRBJ2-5, with TRBD2 as a possible D gene (5 bases). Germline assignment: CDR1 MNHNS and CDR2 SASEGT. The CDR3 spans 16 residues. The V and J ends lost 2 bases and 1 base respectively, with 14 bases between them. The CDR3 DNA sequence: TGTGCCAGCAGTGAAAGCAGGACTGGAGTCCAAGAGACCCAGTACTTC. Protein product: CASSESRTGVQETQYF.

V usage is TRBV7-2 and J usage is TRBJ1-3; no firm D call. This CDR3 region has 15 residues. The V and J ends lost 5 bases and 0 bases respectively, with 11 bases between them. Germline CDR1 is SGHTA and CDR2 is FQGNSA. The CDR3 region has the DNA TGTGCCAGCAGCGAACGCCGGGACTCTGGAAACACCATATATTTT. Its translation: CASSERRDSGNTIYF. The full variable domain, its missing parts supplied by reference TRBV7-2 and TRBJ1-3, is GAGVSQSPSNKVTEKGKDVELRCDPISGHTALYWYRQSLGQGLEFLIYFQGNSAPDKSGLPSDRFSAERTGGSVSTLTIQRTQQEDSAVYLCASSERRDSGNTIYFGEGSWLTVV.

The chain is built from TRBV2 and TRBJ1-5, with D tentatively TRBD1 (5 bases). The V end was cut by 6 bases, the J end by 5 bases, with 17 bases between. The CDR3 loop spans 15 amino acids. CDR1 SNHLY and CDR2 FYNNEI come from the germline V gene. DNA for the CDR3: TGTGCCAGCAGCCACGGACAAGGGTTATATCAGCCCCAGCATTTT. Protein: CASSHGQGLYQPQHF. Full variable domain (rest looked up from reference TRBV2 and TRBJ1-5): EPEVTQTPSHQVTQMGQEVILRCVPISNHLYFYWYRQILGQKVEFLVSFYNNEISEKSEIFDDQFSVERPDGSNFTLKIRSTKLEDSAMYFCASSHGQGLYQPQHFGDGTRLSIL.

The chain combines TRBV5-6 with TRBJ2-1, with 11 bases that match TRBD2. The CDR3 totals 15 residues. Germline CDR1 reads SGHDT; CDR2 reads YYEEEE. J gave up 2 bases and V 7 bases, and 5 bases lay outside the gene matches. CDR3 sequence: CASLLGLAAYNEQFF. CDR3 nucleotides: TGTGCCAGCCTCTTGGGACTAGCGGCCTACAATGAGCAGTTCTTC.

This chain links TRBV7-9 with TRBJ1-3, with D hard to call. Trimming removed 2 bases at V and 0 bases at J, with 8 bases between. Germline-derived CDR1 and CDR2 are SEHNR and FQNEAQ (reference sequence). This CDR3 contains 15 residues. The CDR3 coding sequence is TGTGCCAGCAGCTTAACGGTGAGCTCTGGAAACACCATATATTTT. The encoded protein is CASSLTVSSGNTIYF. The full variable domain, with the rest looked up from reference TRBV7-9 and TRBJ1-3, is DTGVSQNPRHKITKRGQNVTFRCDPISEHNRLYWYRQTLGQGPEFLTYFQNEAQLEKSRLLSDRFSAERPKGSFSTLEIQRTEQGDSAMYLCASSLTVSSGNTIYFGEGSWLTVV.

The CDR3 protein is CASSLIHYEQYF. The CDR3 bases are TGTGCCAGCAGCTTGATTCACTACGAGCAGTACTTC. This rearrangement joins TRBV5-5 to TRBJ2-7; no clear D. This CDR3 has 12 amino acids. Per germline, CDR1 SGHKS and CDR2 YYEKEE (reference sequence). With 1 base removed from V and 3 bases from J, the gap between germline ends came to 5 bases.

The chain employs TRBV5-1 and TRBJ2-3; 13 nucleotides line up with TRBD2. J gave up 0 bases and V 4 bases, and 8 bases lay outside the gene matches. This CDR3 is 18 amino acids long. Germline V gives CDR1 SGHRS, CDR2 YFSETQ. CDR3 DNA sequence: TGCGCCAGCAGCACAGGACTAGCGGGAGCCCCCAGCACAGATACGCAGTATTTT. Translating it yields CASSTGLAGAPSTDTQYF.

The chain is built from TRBV11-2 and TRBJ2-7; TRBD2 aligns across 10 bases. From germline, CDR1 is SGHAT and CDR2 FQNNGV. Unmatched junction bases numbered 6, after V lost 1 base and J lost 6 bases. The CDR3 runs to 15 residues. CDR3 DNA: TGTGCCAGCAGCTTAGGTCCGACTAGCGGGTCCGAGCAGTACTTC. This translates into CASSLGPTSGSEQYF.

V is TRBV5-1 and J is TRBJ2-1, with TRBD1 identical over 7 bases. This CDR3 spans 15 amino acids. V lost 0 bases to trimming and J lost 4 bases; unmatched junction nucleotides: 4. Germline lookup yields CDR1 SGHRS and CDR2 YFSETQ. DNA of the CDR3: TGCGCCAGCAGCTTGGAAGTCAGGGGGTACAATGAGCAGTTCTTC. Its translation is CASSLEVRGYNEQFF.

This clone was picked up one time. This rearrangement joins TRBV10-2 to TRBJ2-7, with 12 bases fitting TRBD2. In germline, CDR1 is WSHSY, CDR2 SAAADI. Trimming removed 6 bases from V and 5 bases from J; junction bases left unmatched: 5. This CDR3 region has 14 residues. In DNA, the CDR3 is TGCGCCAGCAGGACTAGCGGGAGAAAAAACGAGCAGTACTTC. Translation: CASRTSGRKNEQYF.

This chain links TRBV27 with TRBJ1-1; D may be TRBD1 (5 bases). The V end was cut by 6 bases, the J end by 9 bases, with 11 bases between. This CDR3 has 11 residues. CDR1 and CDR2 (germline): MNHEY, SMNVEV (reference sequence). This CDR3 is CASRGGIQAFF. The CDR3 DNA sequence: TGTGCCAGCAGGGGGGGGATCCAAGCTTTCTTT.

This clone was seen a few times. This chain uses TRBV7-9 with TRBJ2-3; 16 bases are shared with TRBD2. CDR3 length: 18 amino acids. The germline gives CDR1 SEHNR, CDR2 FQNEAQ (reference sequence). V lost 5 bases, J lost 0 bases, and 5 bases stayed unmatched. CDR3 protein: CASSAPGLAGGSTDTQYF. The CDR3 coding sequence is TGTGCCAGCAGCGCACCGGGACTAGCGGGAGGGAGCACAGATACGCAGTATTTT.

The chain links TRBV25-1 to TRBJ2-1, with 10 nucleotides matching TRBD2. V shed 5 bases, J shed 4 bases, and the junction held 5 bases outside the gene matches. Per the germline V gene, CDR1 is MGHDK and CDR2 is SYGVNS. The CDR3 sequence is 15 residues long. The DNA for the CDR3 is TGTGCCAGCAGTCTAGCGGGAGTGGTATACAATGAGCAGTTCTTC. It specifies CASSLAGVVYNEQFF.

This sequence joins TRBV5-1 and TRBJ2-3; 7 positions agree with TRBD2. Germline trimming cut 2 bases from V and 3 bases from J; bases unmatched to any gene: 9. Per germline, CDR1 SGHRS and CDR2 YFSETQ. CDR3 length equals 16 residues. CDR3 coding DNA: TGCGCCAGCAGCTTTTTTGGCGGGAGATCGACAGATACGCAGTATTTT. Residues: CASSFFGGRSTDTQYF.

This clone was seen more than once but under ten times. The chain couples TRBV9 to TRBJ1-5; unclear D gene. This CDR3 spans 11 amino acids. V lost 6 bases and J lost 8, with 9 bases in between. Germline assignment: CDR1 SGDLS and CDR2 YYNGEE. CDR3 nucleotides: TGTGCCAGCACCGAAGGAGAGCCCCAGCATTTT. Translating gives CASTEGEPQHF. The full variable domain, completed using reference TRBV9 and TRBJ1-5, is DSGVTQTPKHLITATGQRVTLRCSPRSGDLSVYWYQQSLDQGLQFLIQYYNGEERAKGNILERFSAQQFPDLHSELNLSSLELGDSALYFCASTEGEPQHFGDGTRLSIL.

This clone appeared once. This sequence joins TRBV19 and TRBJ1-1; 10 nucleotides align to TRBD1. V lost 6 bases and J lost 1; bases outside the gene matches: 2. CDR1 and CDR2 (germline): LNHDA, SQIVND (reference sequence). The CDR3 is made up of 14 amino acids. The CDR3 sequence: CASSRDRGNTEAFF. CDR3 bases: TGTGCCAGTAGCAGGGACAGGGGGAACACTGAAGCTTTCTTT. The complete variable domain, with remaining parts taken from reference TRBV19 and TRBJ1-1, reads DGGITQSPKYLFRKEGQNVTLSCEQNLNHDAMYWYRQDPGQGLRLIYYSQIVNDFQKGDIAEGYSVSREKKESFPLTVTSAQKNPTAFYLCASSRDRGNTEAFFGQGTRLTVV.

This rearrangement joins TRBV11-2 to TRBJ2-3, with 7 bases lining up with TRBD2. This CDR3 contains 15 residues. Germline values: CDR1 SGHAT, CDR2 FQNNGV. With 1 base clipped from V and 3 bases from J, the junction kept 4 bases outside the gene matches. Here the CDR3 reads CASSLAGRVTDTQYF. In DNA, the CDR3 is TGTGCCAGCAGCTTAGCGGGGAGGGTAACAGATACGCAGTATTTT.

The chain carries TRBV27 and TRBJ2-5; weak D call: TRBD2 (6 bases). Germline assignment: CDR1 MNHEY and CDR2 SMNVEV (reference sequence). The CDR3 has 15 residues. Trimming shortened V by 3 bases and J by 5 bases, and 16 bases separated the two germline ends. The CDR3 coding sequence is TGTGCCAGCAGTTTCGGGCCTACACGGGGGGAGACCCAGTACTTC. As protein: CASSFGPTRGETQYF.

The rearrangement joins TRBV4-2 to TRBJ1-6, with D possibly TRBD1 on 6 matching bases. V lost 0 bases to trimming and J lost 14 bases, with 17 bases between them. The germline gives CDR1 LGHNA, CDR2 YNFKEQ. CDR3 length equals 15 residues. CDR3 sequence reads: CASSQEPGQGWALHF. The DNA for the CDR3 is TGTGCCAGCAGCCAAGAACCAGGGCAGGGGTGGGCCCTCCACTTT.

The chain recombines TRBV5-1 with TRBJ1-2, with a possible D match to TRBD1 (6 bases). CDR1 and CDR2 (germline): SGHRS, YFSETQ. V was pared by 3 bases and J by 4 bases, with 16 bases between. The CDR3 extends over 15 amino acids. The DNA of the CDR3 is TGCGCCAGCAGCTATTCCCGGGGGGGGCCCTATGGCTACACCTTC. It is translated as CASSYSRGGPYGYTF.

The rearrangement joins TRBV5-4 to TRBJ2-2, with 8 bases lining up with TRBD1. The CDR3 is 13 residues long. CDR1 and CDR2 from the germline V gene are SGHNT and YYREEE (reference sequence). The V gene end was trimmed by 4 bases and the J gene end by 7 bases; junction bases not matched to a gene: 3. The CDR3 sequence is CASSGDRGGELFF. The CDR3 bases are TGTGCCAGCAGCGGCGACAGGGGCGGGGAGCTGTTTTTT.

This chain connects TRBV27 to TRBJ2-7; 8 nucleotides agree with TRBD1. V trimming: 8 bases; J trimming: 0 bases; junction bases outside the gene matches: 12. This CDR3 comprises 16 residues. Per the germline V gene, CDR1 is MNHEY and CDR2 is SMNVEV (reference sequence). CDR3 in amino acids: CASRKAGGRASYEQYF. The CDR3 DNA reads TGTGCCAGCCGAAAGGCAGGGGGCCGTGCCTCCTACGAGCAGTACTTC.

This clone was counted a single time. The rearrangement joins TRBV28 to TRBJ1-2; 9 bases map to TRBD1. CDR1 MDHEN and CDR2 SYDVKM come from the germline V gene. The CDR3 extends over 15 amino acids. With 6 bases clipped from V and 9 bases from J, the junction kept 14 bases outside the gene matches. DNA for the CDR3: TGTGCCAGCAGCTCCTCCGGGACAGGGTTTTTCAGCTACACCTTC. Encoded protein: CASSSSGTGFFSYTF.